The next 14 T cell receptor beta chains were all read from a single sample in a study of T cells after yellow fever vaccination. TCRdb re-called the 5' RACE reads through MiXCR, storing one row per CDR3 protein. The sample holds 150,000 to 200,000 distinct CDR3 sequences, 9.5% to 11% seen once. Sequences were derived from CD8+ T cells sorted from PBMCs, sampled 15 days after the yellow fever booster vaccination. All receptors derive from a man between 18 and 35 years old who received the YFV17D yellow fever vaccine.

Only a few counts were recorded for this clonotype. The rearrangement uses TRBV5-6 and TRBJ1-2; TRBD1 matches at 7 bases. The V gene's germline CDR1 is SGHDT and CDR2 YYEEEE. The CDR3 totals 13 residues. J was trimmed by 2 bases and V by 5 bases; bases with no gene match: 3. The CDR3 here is CASRPTGNYGYTF. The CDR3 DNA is TGTGCCAGCAGACCGACAGGGAACTATGGCTACACCTTC.

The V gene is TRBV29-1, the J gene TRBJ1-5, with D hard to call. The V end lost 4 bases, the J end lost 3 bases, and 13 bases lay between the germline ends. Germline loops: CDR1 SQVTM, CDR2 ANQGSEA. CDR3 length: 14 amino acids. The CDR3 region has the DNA TGCAGCGTTGCCGGGCCAGACCCCAATCAGCCCCAGCATTTT. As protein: CSVAGPDPNQPQHF.

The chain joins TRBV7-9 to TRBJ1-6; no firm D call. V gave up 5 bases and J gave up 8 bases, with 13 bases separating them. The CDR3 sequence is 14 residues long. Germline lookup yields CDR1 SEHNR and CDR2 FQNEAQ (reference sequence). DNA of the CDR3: TGTGCCAGCAGCGCCGGCAGTGCCCATTCACCCCTCCACTTT. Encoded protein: CASSAGSAHSPLHF.

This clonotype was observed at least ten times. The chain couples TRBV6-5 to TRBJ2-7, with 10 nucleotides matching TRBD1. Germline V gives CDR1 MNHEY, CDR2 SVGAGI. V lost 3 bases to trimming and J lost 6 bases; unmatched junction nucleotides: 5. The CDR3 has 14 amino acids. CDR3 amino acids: CASSYGTGALEQYF. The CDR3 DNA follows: TGTGCCAGCAGTTATGGGACAGGGGCCCTCGAGCAGTACTTC.

This CDR3 is CASSSPTLAGGTDTQYF. CDR3 DNA: TGTGCCAGCAGCTCACCTACCCTAGCGGGGGGGACAGATACGCAGTATTTT. This chain joins TRBV7-9 and TRBJ2-3; 12 nucleotides align to TRBD2. The germline V gene encodes CDR1 SEHNR and CDR2 FQNEAQ (reference sequence). The CDR3 has 17 amino acids. V was pared by 4 bases and J by 3 bases, with 8 bases of the junction left unmatched.

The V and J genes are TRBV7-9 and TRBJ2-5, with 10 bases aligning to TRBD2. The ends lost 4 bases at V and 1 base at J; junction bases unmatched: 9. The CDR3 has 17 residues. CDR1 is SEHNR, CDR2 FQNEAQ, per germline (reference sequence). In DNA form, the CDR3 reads TGTGCCAGCAGCTCCCCCGGACTAGCGGACCTCCAAGAGACCCAGTACTTC. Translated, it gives CASSSPGLADLQETQYF.

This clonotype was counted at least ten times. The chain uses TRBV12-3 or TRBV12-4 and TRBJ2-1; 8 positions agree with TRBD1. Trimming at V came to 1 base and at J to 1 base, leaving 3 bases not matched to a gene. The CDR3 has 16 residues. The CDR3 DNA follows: TGTGCCAGCAGTTTAGGGACAGGGAGTTCCTACAATGAGCAGTTCTTC. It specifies CASSLGTGSSYNEQFF.

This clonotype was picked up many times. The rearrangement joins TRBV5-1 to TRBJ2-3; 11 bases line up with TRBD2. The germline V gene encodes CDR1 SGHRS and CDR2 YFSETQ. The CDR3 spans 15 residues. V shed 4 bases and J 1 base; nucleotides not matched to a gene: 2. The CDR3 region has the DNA TGCGCCAGCAGCGCACTAGCGGGGGGCACAGATACGCAGTATTTT. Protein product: CASSALAGGTDTQYF.

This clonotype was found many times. The CDR3 coding sequence is TGTGCCAGCAGCGGCGACCTCACAGATACGCAGTATTTT. This encodes CASSGDLTDTQYF. The chain employs TRBV5-6 and TRBJ2-3; D gene uncertain. The CDR3 runs 13 residues. CDR1 and CDR2 from the germline V gene are SGHDT and YYEEEE. V gave up 4 bases and J gave up 2 bases, with 8 bases separating them.

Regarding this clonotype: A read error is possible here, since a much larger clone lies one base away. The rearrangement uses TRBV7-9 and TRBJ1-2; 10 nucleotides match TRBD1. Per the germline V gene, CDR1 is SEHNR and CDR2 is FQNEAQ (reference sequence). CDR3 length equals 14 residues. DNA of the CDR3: TGTGCCAGCAGCGGGACAGGGGCGAACTATCGCTACACCTTC. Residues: CASSGTGANYRYTF.

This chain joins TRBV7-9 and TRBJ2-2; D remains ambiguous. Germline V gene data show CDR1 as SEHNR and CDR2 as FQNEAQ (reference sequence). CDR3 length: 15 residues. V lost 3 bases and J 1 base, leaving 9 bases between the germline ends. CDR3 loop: CASSFSTQNTGELFF. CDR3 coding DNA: TGTGCCAGCAGCTTCTCGACTCAGAACACCGGGGAGCTGTTTTTT. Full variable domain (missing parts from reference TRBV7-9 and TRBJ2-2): DTGVSQNPRHKITKRGQNVTFRCDPISEHNRLYWYRQTLGQGPEFLTYFQNEAQLEKSRLLSDRFSAERPKGSFSTLEIQRTEQGDSAMYLCASSFSTQNTGELFFGEGSRLTVL.

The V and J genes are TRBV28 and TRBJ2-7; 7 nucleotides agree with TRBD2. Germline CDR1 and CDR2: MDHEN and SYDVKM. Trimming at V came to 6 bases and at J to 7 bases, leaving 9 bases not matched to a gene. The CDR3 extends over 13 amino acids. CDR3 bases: TGTGCCAGCAGCCGCAAGATGCGGGGGGAGCAGTACGTC. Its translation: CASSRKMRGEQYV.

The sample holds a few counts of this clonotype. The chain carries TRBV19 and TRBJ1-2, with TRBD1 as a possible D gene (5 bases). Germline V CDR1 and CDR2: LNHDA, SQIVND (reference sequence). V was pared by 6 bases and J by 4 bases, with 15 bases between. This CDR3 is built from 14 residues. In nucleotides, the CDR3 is TGTGCCAGTAGGGGGGACCGCTCCCCCTATGGCTACACCTTC. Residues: CASRGDRSPYGYTF.

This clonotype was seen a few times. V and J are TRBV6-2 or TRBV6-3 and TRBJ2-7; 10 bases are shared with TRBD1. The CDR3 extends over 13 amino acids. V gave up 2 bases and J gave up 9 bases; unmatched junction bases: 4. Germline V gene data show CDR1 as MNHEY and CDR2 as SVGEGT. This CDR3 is CASSYPGQGGQYV. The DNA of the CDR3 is TGTGCCAGCAGTTACCCCGGACAGGGGGGGCAGTACGTC.